This T cell receptor (beta chain) stems from a study of shared clonotypes between healthy human individuals. The ends were cut back, 0 bases at V and 6 bases at J, with 22 bases in the middle. This CDR3 contains 18 residues. Per germline, CDR1 LNHNV and CDR2 YYDKDF (reference sequence). The repertoire was sequenced with immunoSEQ multiplex PCR; TCRdb's copy has only in-frame clones and lacks some. The sample consists of fewer than 1.8 million clones, approximately 98.5% of them appearing once. V and J are TRBV15 and TRBJ2-3; D not certain. This clonotype originated in a man aged 30 to 39 in good health. The sequencing input was naive CD4+ T cells sorted from blood. Described subset: CD45RA+ positively selected. CDR3 residues: CATSRDYPRQILWDTQYF. The CDR3 DNA reads as TGTGCCACCAGCAGAGATTACCCTCGCCAAATTCTCTGGGATACGCAGTATTTT.